This T cell receptor (beta chain) appears in the sequencing data of a study of T cells expressing NK-cell markers (dated by TCRdb to the early 2020s). With respect to the entire study: TCR beta-chain repertoires were profiled in sorted CD3+CD56+NKG2C+, CD3+CD56+NKG2C- and CD3+CD56-NKG2C+ T-cell subsets from about 8 donors. Among the eight sequenced donors, only one was HCMV-seronegative, while the other seven were HCMV-seropositive. The study sequenced eight donors, all healthy volunteers chosen at random: three men and five women. Sequencing of the libraries produced 2 x 150 bp reads on Illumina HiSeq 2000/2500, MiSeq or NextSeq. Here is what the overall study found, with its caveats: In 5 to 7 donors, the dominant CD3+CD56+NKG2C+ clonotypes ranked among the top 10 CD8+ clonotypes, making up 1.0-7.0% of CD8+ T cells. Those dominant clonotypes were again the most abundant among CD3+CD56-NKG2C+ cells in a few donors, at about 28.3-60.1%. Whether the expanded NKG2C-expressing T cell clones were specific for HCMV antigens remained unclear.

HCMV serostatus was determined by detecting HCMV-specific IgG in serum with a commercial ELISA kit. Peripheral blood mononuclear cells were isolated from blood by Ficoll density gradient centrifugation. A word on this clonotype: What this receptor recognizes is not known.

TCRdb names Illumina HiSeq 2000 as the instrument used. 5'RACE template switching, by which a universal primer site and unique molecular identifiers were added, was used to make TCR beta cDNA libraries. Synthesis of cDNA was primed from the TCR beta constant segment and was followed by two consecutive PCR amplification steps. As for the authors' bioinformatics: MIGEC was used to demultiplex reads and group reads by UMI, and MiTCR was used to assemble and quantify clonotypes. To exclude erroneous sequences, only TCR cDNA sequences supported by at least two reads were retained. The tcR package was used for downstream repertoire analysis, with clonotypes matched between fractions based on CDR3 nucleotide sequence plus V segment. VDJmatch was used to annotate antigen specificity against VDJdb, with one amino acid substitution in CDR3 allowed. TCRdb reprocessed the reads and lists each CDR3 protein sequence as a single entry, with no DNA. TCRdb's processing, not the study's, gives the V and J calls here. The sample's records list 400,000 or so distinct CDR3 sequences. The leading ten clones occupy roughly 10% of the sample.

The CDR3 measures 15 amino acids from cysteine to phenylalanine. The DNA is not on file. CDR1 is given as SGHRS and CDR2 as YFSETQ, both from the germline V gene. Here the chain combines TRBV5-1 and TRBJ1-2. Source material: blood T cells: a sorted CD56 or NKG2C T cell subset, CD4+ or CD8+ T cells, or bulk PBMC T cells (not recorded which). The source is a woman aged 50 to 60 in good health. Donor details come from another sample of the same person, matched by shared clones. The CDR3 in this case is CASSLVEGPNYGYTF.